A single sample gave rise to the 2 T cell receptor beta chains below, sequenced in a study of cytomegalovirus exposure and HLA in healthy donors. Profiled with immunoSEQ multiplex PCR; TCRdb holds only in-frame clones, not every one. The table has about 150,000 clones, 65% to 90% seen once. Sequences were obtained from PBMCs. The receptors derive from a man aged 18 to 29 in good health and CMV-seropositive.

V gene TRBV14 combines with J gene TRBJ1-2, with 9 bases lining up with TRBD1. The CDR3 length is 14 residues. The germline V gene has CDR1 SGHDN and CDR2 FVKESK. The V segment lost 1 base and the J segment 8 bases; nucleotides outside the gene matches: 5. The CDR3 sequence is CASSQVQGAQGYTF. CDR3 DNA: TGTGCCAGCAGCCAAGTACAGGGGGCGCAAGGCTACACCTTC.

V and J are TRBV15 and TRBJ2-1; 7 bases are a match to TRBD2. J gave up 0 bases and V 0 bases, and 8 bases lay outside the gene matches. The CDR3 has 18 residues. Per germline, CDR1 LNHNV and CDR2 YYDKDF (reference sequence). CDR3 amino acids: CATSRDRLAMSSYNEQFF. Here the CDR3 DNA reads TGTGCCACCAGCAGAGATCGACTAGCCATGAGCTCCTACAATGAGCAGTTCTTC.